Given below is one TCR beta chain in context. Its matching antigen is unknown. These data originate in a study of cytomegalovirus exposure and HLA in healthy donors. Findings and limits, study-wide: Most TCR sequences were seen very rarely across donors, but some public TCRs occurred in many.

Germline lookup yields CDR1 SGHNT and CDR2 YYREEE (reference sequence). The CDR3 contains 15 residues. After removal of 4 bases from V and 10 bases from J, the junction contained 8 bases not matched to a gene. PCR employed 60 Vbeta and 13 Jbeta primers. Method: immunoSEQ multiplex PCR; TCRdb's copy keeps in-frame clones and lacks some. The repertoire includes 95,000 to 130,000 clones, 8.5% to 10% of them detected once, and approximately 3% sits in the top ten. The TCR originated in a man under 40 in good health and CMV-seronegative. The source material was PBMCs. The V and J genes are TRBV5-4 and TRBJ2-1, with TRBD2 matching 13 bases. This chain's CDR3 is CASSVRLAGGEEQFF. CDR3 coding DNA: TGTGCCAGCAGCGTAAGACTAGCGGGAGGTGAGGAGCAGTTCTTC.